The present T cell receptor (beta chain) was sequenced within a study of regulatory T cells in long-lasting Graves disease. General observations from the study: Patients whose Graves' disease persisted exhibited lower TCR diversity than those newly diagnosed.

V lost 6 bases, J lost 2 bases, and 8 bases stayed unmatched. The CDR3 is 15 amino acids. Germline V gene lookup returns CDR1 DFQATT and CDR2 SNEGSKA (reference sequence). Time point in this sample: newly diagnosed GD, antithyroid drugs for less than 3 months. From PBMCs, RNA was extracted and then used to make the TCR library. There are many counts of this clonotype. Its target is not known. Construction of TCR beta libraries relied on iRepertoire HTBI primers and on Arm-PCR targeting CDR3 regions. TCRdb processed the multiplex PCR reads anew with MiXCR; each CDR3 protein has one entry. Of some 460,000 distinct CDR3 sequences in the sample, 16% are singletons; the top ten hold approximately 12%. The same sample was also used in a study of T cells in Graves' hyperthyroidism and ophthalmopathy. From that second work: The TCR CDR3 first-round RT-PCR relied on the HTBI primer set.

V usage is TRBV20-1 and J usage is TRBJ2-2; 8 bases map to TRBD2. This sequence was found in a man aged 35-49 years with Graves disease. The sample was peripheral blood mononuclear cells (PBMCs), taken at new diagnosis, from a patient treated with antithyroid drugs. The CDR3 DNA follows: TGCAGTGCCAGACGTAGCGGGGCTAACACCGGGGAGCTGTTTTTT. Protein: CSARRSGANTGELFF.